This TCR beta chain is from a study of Graves' ophthalmopathy and Graves' hyperthyroidism. Study at large: Pretreatment peripheral blood was obtained at initial diagnosis. Study results and caveats: Also, most clonotypes expanded in the thyroid above 0.001 frequency appeared in blood.

Germline CDR1 and CDR2: KGHSH and LQKENI. V lost 4 bases to trimming and J lost 8 bases; unmatched junction nucleotides: 5. The CDR3 sequence is 13 residues long. Researchers took RNA transcripts and amplified TCR beta CDR3 regions from them. The library came from an HTBI-primed first-round RT-PCR and a second-round multiplex PCR. TCRdb analysed the multiplex PCR reads with MiXCR anew, one entry per CDR3 protein. The table has roughly 610,000 distinct CDR3 sequences, about a fifth seen once. Cases classed as stable hyperthyroidism had no ophthalmopathy within 18 months of follow-up. Hyperthyroidism patients had new diagnoses, durations under 2 months, and ages of 18 to 65. This clonotype was counted at least ten times. The antigen is unknown.

The V call is TRBV18, the J call TRBJ2-4; 7 bases align to TRBD1. This clonotype originated in a woman younger than 30 with stable Graves' hyperthyroidism. Some clones in this sample may be carry-over from other donors' samples. Input material: peripheral blood. The CDR3 DNA reads TGTGCCAGCTCACGACAGGGTGCGGACATTCAGTACTTC. This codes for CASSRQGADIQYF.